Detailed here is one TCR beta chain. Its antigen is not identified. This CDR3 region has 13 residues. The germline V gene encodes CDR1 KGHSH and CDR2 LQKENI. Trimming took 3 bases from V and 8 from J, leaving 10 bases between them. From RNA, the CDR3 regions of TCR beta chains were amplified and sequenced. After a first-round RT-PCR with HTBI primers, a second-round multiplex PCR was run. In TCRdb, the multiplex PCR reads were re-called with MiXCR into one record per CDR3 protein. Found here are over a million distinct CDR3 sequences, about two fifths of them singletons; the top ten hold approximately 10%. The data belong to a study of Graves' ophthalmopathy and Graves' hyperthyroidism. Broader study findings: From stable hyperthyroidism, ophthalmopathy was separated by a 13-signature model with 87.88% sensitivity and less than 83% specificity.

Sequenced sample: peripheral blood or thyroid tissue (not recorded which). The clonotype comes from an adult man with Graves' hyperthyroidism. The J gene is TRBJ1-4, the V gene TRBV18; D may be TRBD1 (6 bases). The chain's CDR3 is CASSPRGREKLFF. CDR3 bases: TGTGCCAGCTCACCGCGGGGGCGCGAAAAACTGTTTTTT.